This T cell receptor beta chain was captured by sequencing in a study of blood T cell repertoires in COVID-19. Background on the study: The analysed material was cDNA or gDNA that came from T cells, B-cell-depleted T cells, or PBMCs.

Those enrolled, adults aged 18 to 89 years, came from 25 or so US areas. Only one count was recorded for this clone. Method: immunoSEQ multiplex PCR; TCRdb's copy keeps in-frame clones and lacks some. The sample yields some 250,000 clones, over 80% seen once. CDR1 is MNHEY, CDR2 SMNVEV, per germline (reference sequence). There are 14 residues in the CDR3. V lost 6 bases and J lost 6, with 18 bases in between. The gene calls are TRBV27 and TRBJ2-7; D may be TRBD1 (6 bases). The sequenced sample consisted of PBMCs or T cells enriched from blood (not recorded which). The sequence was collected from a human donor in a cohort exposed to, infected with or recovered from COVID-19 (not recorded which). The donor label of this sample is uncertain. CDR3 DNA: TGTGCCAGCAGCCCAGGATGGGGGCGCTTCGAGCAGTACTTC. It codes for CASSPGWGRFEQYF.